This T cell receptor (beta chain) was recorded in a study of OX40 agonist ivuxolimab in advanced cancers. With regard to the full study: The costimulatory receptor OX40 (CD134) was targeted by ivuxolimab, a fully human IgG2 agonistic monoclonal antibody. Intravenous ivuxolimab was administered to patients every 2 weeks at six dose levels: 0.01, 0.1, 0.3, 1.5, 3 and 10 mg/kg. Of the approximately 50 patients in dose escalation, some 20 had hepatocellular carcinoma, about 15 had melanoma, 9 had renal cell carcinoma and 9 had head and neck cancer. In the dose-escalation cohort, 65% to 85% of patients were male, and the mean age was roughly 56 years with a range of roughly 23 to 79. Patients were allowed to have had prior anti-PD-1, anti-PD-L1 or anti-CTLA-4 therapy, and approximately 40% of the dose-escalation patients had previously received checkpoint inhibitors. Partial responses occurred in three dose-escalation patients, of whom one had hepatocellular carcinoma and two had cutaneous melanoma. Peripheral TCRbeta sequencing was intended to test whether TCR sequence diversity was altered and clonal T-cell expansion was caused by ivuxolimab. The paper covers the monotherapy dose-escalation part of the phase I ivuxolimab trial, which included N of about 56 patients.

The trial excluded patients who had a history of autoimmune disease or who were on systemic immunosuppression. Peripheral blood for TCR sequencing was collected from all dose cohorts at baseline, on cycle 4 day 1, and on cycle 7 day 1. Samples were obtained from an open-label, multicenter, first-in-human phase I dose-escalation trial of ivuxolimab. The trial enrolled adults with locally advanced or metastatic head and neck squamous cell, hepatocellular, melanoma or renal cell carcinoma. CD4+ and CD8+ T cells were sorted separately from peripheral blood before TCR sequencing. With regard to this clone: Its antigen remains undetermined. No qualities accompany the bases; no much larger clone lies one base away.

The full study reports these points: In partial responders in the 0.1-3.0 mg/kg groups, normalized peripheral clonal expansion was found to be among the lowest, especially among CD8+ T cells. On average, CD8+ T cells showed more expanded clones than CD4+ T cells after ivuxolimab. Low levels of normalized T-cell clonal expansion were also seen in some patients who did not respond. Clonal expansion of both CD4+ and CD8+ blood T cells was observed from baseline to week 6 at doses 0.1 to 3.0 mg/kg. The antigen specificity of the clonally expanded peripheral T cells was not determined.

Genomic DNA was extracted from sorted cells for sequencing of the TCRbeta CDR3 region. TCRbeta CDR3 regions were sequenced using the immunoSEQ Assay. TCRdb obtained this table from immuneACCESS and retained in-frame rearrangements with V and J assigned. These tables miss some clones; where compared with another copy, unresolved V genes account for less than half of the shortfall, and the remainder is unexplained. For this sample there are more than 50,000 clones; roughly 89% appear just once. The ten largest clones take up 4.6% of the sample. The CDR3 covers 13 residues, taking in both the cysteine and the phenylalanine. The entry retains the CDR3 DNA only, 39 bases that are in frame from base 1.

This TCR derives from an adult with an advanced solid tumor such as melanoma, head and neck, liver or kidney cancer. Sequenced material: CD4+ or CD8+ T cells sorted from blood, taken in a trial of the OX40 agonist ivuxolimab. The rearranged segments are TRBV21-1 and TRBJ2-3. TRBV21-1 is a recognized pseudogene. The nucleotides are TGTGCCAGCAGCAAAGGCCGGGACCCGGGGCAGTATTTT. It translates to CASSKGRDPGQYF.